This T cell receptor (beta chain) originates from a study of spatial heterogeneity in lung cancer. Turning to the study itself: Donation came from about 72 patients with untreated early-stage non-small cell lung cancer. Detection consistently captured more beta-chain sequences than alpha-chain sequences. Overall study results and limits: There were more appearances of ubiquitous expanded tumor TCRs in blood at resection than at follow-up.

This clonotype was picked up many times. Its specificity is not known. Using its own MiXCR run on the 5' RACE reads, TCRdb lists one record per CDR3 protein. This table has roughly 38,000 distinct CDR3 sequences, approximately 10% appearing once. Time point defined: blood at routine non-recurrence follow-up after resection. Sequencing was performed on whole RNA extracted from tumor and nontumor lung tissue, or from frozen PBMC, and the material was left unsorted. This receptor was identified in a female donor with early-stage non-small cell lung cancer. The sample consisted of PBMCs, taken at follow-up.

CDR3 in DNA: TGTGCCAGCAGTCCTTTCCGTGGACAGATGAGGGATGGCTACACCTTC. This gives the protein CASSPFRGQMRDGYTF. The chain links TRBV6-4 to TRBJ1-2, with D perhaps matching TRBD1 (6 bases). Looked up from germline, CDR1 is MRHNA and CDR2 is SNTAGT. Trimming pared 5 bases from V and 6 bases from J, leaving 22 bases between. This CDR3 contains 16 residues.